These T cell receptor beta chains were read from a single sample in a study of long-term antiretroviral therapy in people with HIV. Clones were sequenced by immunoSEQ multiplex PCR, and TCRdb holds only the in-frame ones, with some missing. The sample lists approximately 35,000 clones, approximately 83% occurring once. Sequences were derived from unsorted PBMCs, sampled 2.2 years after starting antiretroviral therapy. These receptors were collected from a man aged 18 to 35 with HIV. Both conserved end residues are part of each CDR3. The D gene is left open where the match is weak. Clone size is given for some rows only: seen once, a few or many times, or a class if the clone is expanded.

>TRBV29-1|TRBD2|TRBJ2-7|-
TGCAGCGTTGAATTGGCACTAGCGGATTCCTACGAGCAGTACTTC
CSVELALADSYEQYF
>TRBV10-1|-|TRBJ2-4|-
TGCGCCAGCAGTGACGGGTTGGGAAACATTCAGTACTTC
CASSDGLGNIQYF
>TRBV5-1|-|TRBJ2-5|-
TGCGCCAGCAGCTGGTCTGGGGGGCTGGGGGAGACCCAGTACTTC
CASSWSGGLGETQYF
>TRBV29-1|-|TRBJ1-3|medium-sized
TGCAGCGGGGGGGATTCTGGAAACACCATATATTTT
CSGGDSGNTIYF
>TRBV29-1|-|TRBJ2-5|-
TGCAGCGTTGCCCGCAGGCTATCCCAAGAGACCCAGTACTTC
CSVARRLSQETQYF
>TRBV19|TRBD1|TRBJ2-3|-
TGTGCCAGTTCACTATTCGGGACAGGAAGCACAGATACGCAGTATTTT
CASSLFGTGSTDTQYF
>TRBV11-2|-|TRBJ2-7|once
TGTGCCAGCAGCTTAGGAACAGATTACTACGAGCAGTACTTC
CASSLGTDYYEQYF
>TRBV7-3|-|TRBJ2-1|-
TGTGCCAGCAGCTTACTGCCGGGCAGGGAGCAGTTCTTC
CASSLLPGREQFF
>TRBV13|-|TRBJ2-1|-
TGTGCCAGCAGCGACCAGACGGACAATGAGCAGTTCTTC
CASSDQTDNEQFF
>TRBV4-1|-|TRBJ2-3|-
TGCGCCAGCAGCCAAGATTTGTCGGGGGCGAGCACAGATACGCAGTATTTT
CASSQDLSGASTDTQYF
>TRBV11-2|TRBD1|TRBJ1-4|-
TGTGCCAGCAGCTCCGGACAGGATGGCCCCTTTAATGAAAAACTGTTTTTT
CASSSGQDGPFNEKLFF
>TRBV6-5|TRBD1|TRBJ2-1|once
TGTGCCAGCAGTTACGGGACAGGAAGCAATGAGCAGTTCTTC
CASSYGTGSNEQFF
>TRBV6-1|-|TRBJ2-3|-
TGTGCCAGCAGGAAGTGGTCTAGCACAGATACGCAGTATTTT
CASRKWSSTDTQYF
>TRBV27|-|TRBJ1-2|-
TGTGCCAGCAGTTTCGGCAGGGTTAGCCTTAACTATGGCTACACCTTC
CASSFGRVSLNYGYTF
>TRBV9|-|TRBJ1-5|-
TGTGCCAGCAGCGTAGGGCCAGGTGGGAATCAGCCCCAGCATTTT
CASSVGPGGNQPQHF
>TRBV4-1|TRBD1|TRBJ2-3|-
TGCGCCAGCAGCCACCCCCAGGGGGCTAGCCCGAGCACAGATACGCAGTATTTT
CASSHPQGASPSTDTQYF
>TRBV7-7|TRBD1|TRBJ2-2|-
TGTGCTAGCAGCGCGACTCCGGGACAGGCGACCACCGGGGAGCTGTTTTTT
CASSATPGQATTGELFF
>TRBV18|-|TRBJ1-1|-
TGTGCCAGCTCACCAGACAGGACCCTGAACACTGAAGCTTTCTTT
CASSPDRTLNTEAFF
>TRBV7-2|-|TRBJ1-5|-
TGTGCCAGCAGCTTAGGGTCGGGGGTTGGTTATCAGCCCCAGCATTTT
CASSLGSGVGYQPQHF
>TRBV11-2|-|TRBJ1-2|-
TGTGCCAGCAGCTTTGGGCCGGCCTATGGCTACACCTTC
CASSFGPAYGYTF
>TRBV6-5|TRBD1|TRBJ1-1|-
TGTGCCAGCAGTTCGGACAGGGTCTCCTTCACTGAAGCTTTCTTT
CASSSDRVSFTEAFF
>TRBV27|TRBD1|TRBJ2-3|-
TGTGCCAGCAGTTCAGGGGGCCCAGATACGCAGTATTTT
CASSSGGPDTQYF
>TRBV10-3|-|TRBJ1-1|-
TGTGCCATCATGGGGGGGCCTGGTGAAGCTTTCTTT
CAIMGGPGEAFF
>TRBV29-1|-|TRBJ2-1|few
TGCAGCGCTAGACTCGTATCCTACAATGAGCAGTTCTTC
CSARLVSYNEQFF
>TRBV25-1|TRBD1|TRBJ2-2|-
TGTGCCAGCAGTGGCGGACAGGGGAGGGCCGGGGAGCTGTTTTTT
CASSGGQGRAGELFF
>TRBV7-3|-|TRBJ1-1|-
TGTGCCAGCAGCTTAATGGGAGGAACCAACACTGAAGCTTTCTTT
CASSLMGGTNTEAFF
>TRBV28|-|TRBJ2-7|-
TGTGCCAGCAGTCTAATGGGACCCCATTACGAGCAGTACTTC
CASSLMGPHYEQYF
>TRBV28|-|TRBJ1-5|-
TGTGCCAGCAGAGGTCGAGTGTATAGCAATCAGCCCCAGCATTTT
CASRGRVYSNQPQHF
>TRBV29-1|-|TRBJ2-7|-
TGCAGCGGAGGGGAATCCTACGAGCAGTACTTC
CSGGESYEQYF
>TRBV2|-|TRBJ1-2|-
TGTGCCACCAGGAGGGATAACTATGGCTACACCTTC
CATRRDNYGYTF
>TRBV5-1|-|TRBJ1-2|-
TGCGCCAGCAGCCCGGAACCACGCGGTCATGGCTACACCTTC
CASSPEPRGHGYTF
>TRBV9|-|TRBJ1-2|once
TGTGCCAGCAGCGTCTCAGGCTCGGATCCCTATGGCTACACCTTC
CASSVSGSDPYGYTF
>TRBV10-1|-|TRBJ1-1|once
TGCGCCGGGAAGACGGGCAGAAACACTGAAGCTTTCTTT
CAGKTGRNTEAFF
>TRBV7-7|TRBD2|TRBJ2-5|-
TGTGCTAGCAGCCAAGGACTAGCGGGAGAGACCCAGTACTTC
CASSQGLAGETQYF
>TRBV23-1|-|TRBJ2-7|few
TGCGCCAGCAGTCGAAGGGCCTACGAGCAGTACTTC
CASSRRAYEQYF
>TRBV6-5|TRBD1|TRBJ1-2|-
TGTGCCAGCAGTACTTTGACAGGGGGCCCCCGGTCACTCACCTTC
CASSTLTGGPRSLTF
>TRBV6-6|-|TRBJ2-3|-
TGTGCCAGCAGTCCTCACGGGGATACGCAGTATTTT
CASSPHGDTQYF
>TRBV5-4|TRBD2|TRBJ2-3|-
TGTGCCAGCAGCGGGGGCGGACTAGCGGGAGAGGGTACGCAGTATTTT
CASSGGGLAGEGTQYF
>TRBV7-2|-|TRBJ1-5|-
TGTGCCAGCAGCTTCAGCCTTGATCAGCCCCAGCATTTT
CASSFSLDQPQHF
>TRBV20-1|-|TRBJ1-1|-
TGCAGTGCTAGGGGGGCTTTTGAAGCTTTCTTT
CSARGAFEAFF
>TRBV4-3|-|TRBJ1-1|-
TGCGCCAGCAGCCAAGTCCCACACTTCACCCAGGGTTGGGACACTGAAGCTTTCTTT
CASSQVPHFTQGWDTEAFF
>TRBV4-1|-|TRBJ2-7|-
TGCGCCAGCAGCCAAGAACCGGACAGCTCCTACGAGCAGTACTTC
CASSQEPDSSYEQYF
>TRBV5-1|TRBD2|TRBJ2-7|-
TGCGCCAGCAGCGGGCTAGCGGGGTCTGTGGGCTACGAGCAGTACTTC
CASSGLAGSVGYEQYF
>TRBV4-2|-|TRBJ1-3|-
TGTGCCAGCAGCCATTGGGGTAACACCATATATTTT
CASSHWGNTIYF
>TRBV28|TRBD2|TRBJ2-1|-
TGTGCCAGCAGTTCTCTAGCGGGAGGATCCTACAATGAGCAGTTCTTC
CASSSLAGGSYNEQFF
>TRBV15|TRBD2|TRBJ2-2|-
TGTGCCACCAAAGAGGATAGCGGGGGGGCGACCGGGGAGCTGTTTTTT
CATKEDSGGATGELFF
>TRBV7-9|-|TRBJ1-1|few
TGTGCCAGCAGCTCCAACGGGAACACTGAAGCTTTCTTT
CASSSNGNTEAFF
>TRBV12-5|-|TRBJ1-1|-
TGTGCTAGTGGAAGCCTCATGAACACTGAAGCTTTCTTT
CASGSLMNTEAFF
>TRBV29-1|-|TRBJ1-1|-
TGCAGCGTTGGGCCAGGGGTTGGTGAAGCTTTCTTT
CSVGPGVGEAFF
>TRBV29-1|-|TRBJ1-5|few
TGCAGCGTTGGGGGGATAAATCAGCCCCAGCATTTT
CSVGGINQPQHF
>TRBV6-4|-|TRBJ2-2|few
TGTGCCAGCAGTGACGGGACACTCACCGGGGAGCTGTTTTTT
CASSDGTLTGELFF
>TRBV11-2|-|TRBJ2-5|-
TGTGCCAGCAGCAGCCACTGGGACCTACTGGGTGTGCCCCAGTACTTC
CASSSHWDLLGVPQYF
>TRBV27|TRBD1|TRBJ1-4|-
TGTGCCAGCAGTATCCAGGGGGCAGATGAAAAACTGTTTTTT
CASSIQGADEKLFF
>TRBV5-6|TRBD1|TRBJ2-1|-
TGTGCCAGCAGCTTGGGGACAGGAGGTATTAATGAGCAGTTCTTC
CASSLGTGGINEQFF